This is a list of T cell receptor beta chains from one sample in a study of T cell clones after liver transplantation. Sequenced by immunoSEQ multiplex PCR; TCRdb stores in-frame clones only, minus some. The sample carries 7,500 or so clones, under 75% recorded once. The sequences come from CD8+ T cells from blood, collected before liver transplant. These TCRs come from a human donor who received a liver transplant. Both conserved end residues are part of each CDR3. The D gene is left open where the match is weak. Not every row has a clone size; where given, it reads once, few, many or a size class.

TRBJ1-2	TRBD1	few	TRBV28	TGTGCCAGCAGAGACACAGGGGGCGCACCTGGCTACACCTTC	CASRDTGGAPGYTF
TRBJ2-1	NA	few	TRBV19	TGTGCCAGTAGTATGGCGGTCTCCTACAATGAGCAGTTCTTC	CASSMAVSYNEQFF
TRBJ1-1	NA	NA	TRBV6-5	TGTGCCAGCAGTTACGGGGGTCTGAACACTGAAGCTTTCTTT	CASSYGGLNTEAFF
TRBJ2-1	NA	NA	TRBV7-9	TGTGCCAGCAGCTCGGGATATCTCGAGCAGTTCTTC	CASSSGYLEQFF
TRBJ2-1	NA	NA	TRBV19	TGTGCCAGTAGCCCCTTGTTTACGGGACCCTACAATGAGCAGTTCTTC	CASSPLFTGPYNEQFF
TRBJ2-7	TRBD1	NA	TRBV19	TGTGCCAGTAGTCGTTTTCCCGGGACAGGTTCCTACGAGCAGTACTTC	CASSRFPGTGSYEQYF
TRBJ2-7	NA	NA	TRBV7-2	TGTGCCAGCAGCTTATCGGCTCTTCTTAGGGGGGAGCAGTACTTC	CASSLSALLRGEQYF
TRBJ2-2	NA	NA	TRBV4-1	TGCGCCAGCAGCCATTCCCAAAACACCGGGGAGCTGTTTTTT	CASSHSQNTGELFF
TRBJ2-1	TRBD1	NA	TRBV9	TGTGCCAGCAACTCCGGGACAGGGATTAATGAGCAGTTCTTC	CASNSGTGINEQFF
TRBJ1-5	NA	NA	TRBV19	TGTGCCAGTAGTATAGGCAGGGAGAGCAATCAGCCCCAGCATTTT	CASSIGRESNQPQHF
TRBJ1-4	NA	NA	TRBV7-9	TGTGCCAGCAGCTTGTCAGCGGCCCCAGCTAATGAAAAACTGTTTTTT	CASSLSAAPANEKLFF
TRBJ1-6	NA	NA	TRBV13	TGTGCCAGCAGCTTAGGGCCAGGGGTGGATTCACCCCTCCACTTT	CASSLGPGVDSPLHF
TRBJ1-1	TRBD1	NA	TRBV19	TGTGCCAGTAGTATGGCAGGGGGTATGAACACTGAAGCTTTCTTT	CASSMAGGMNTEAFF
TRBJ2-5	TRBD2	NA	TRBV13	TGTGCCAGCAGCCGAAGCGGGAGAGAGACCCAGTACTTC	CASSRSGRETQYF
TRBJ1-1	NA	NA	TRBV6-6	TGTGCCAGCAGTTCAGGGAGTCGGACTGAAGCTTTCTTT	CASSSGSRTEAFF
TRBJ2-5	TRBD1	NA	TRBV29-1	TGCAGCGTTGAAGTCCGGGACAGGGAGTTTAGAGAGACCCAGTACTTC	CSVEVRDREFRETQYF
TRBJ1-1	NA	NA	TRBV5-1	TGCGCCAGCAGCTTCTTCGCGGGGTACAGCACTGAAGCTTTCTTT	CASSFFAGYSTEAFF
TRBJ2-7	NA	NA	TRBV6-5	TGTGCCAGCAGTTACTCGACTGGCAGGGCATACGAGCAGTACTTC	CASSYSTGRAYEQYF
TRBJ1-5	NA	NA	TRBV28	TGTGCCACCCAAATCGACTTCTGGTGTTGCAATCAGCCCCAGCATTTT	CATQIDFWCCNQPQHF
TRBJ2-1	TRBD1	NA	TRBV7-8	TGTGCCAGCAGCTTCGGGACAGGGGTAAACAATGAGCAGTTCTTC	CASSFGTGVNNEQFF
TRBJ2-2	NA	NA	TRBV9	TGTGCCAGCAGCCAGGCCGTTGGCACCGGGGAGCTGTTTTTT	CASSQAVGTGELFF
TRBJ2-1	NA	NA	TRBV27	TGTGCCAGCAGTTTAAGGAGTTCCAATGAGCAGTTCTTC	CASSLRSSNEQFF
TRBJ1-1	NA	NA	TRBV2	TGTGCCAGCAGTGCAGGCGGGGCCGCTGAAGCTTTCTTT	CASSAGGAAEAFF
TRBJ1-1	NA	NA	TRBV4-3	TGCGCCAGCAGCCAAGAGCGTATGAACACTGAAGCTTTCTTT	CASSQERMNTEAFF
TRBJ2-3	NA	NA	TRBV10-1	TGCGCCAGCAGTGAGTTGGGACACGGACTATTCACAGATACGCAGTATTTT	CASSELGHGLFTDTQYF
TRBJ1-6	TRBD1	few	TRBV6-1	TGTGCCAGCAGTGAAGAAGGGACAGGGTTTTCACCCCTCCACTTT	CASSEEGTGFSPLHF
TRBJ2-1	TRBD2	once	TRBV19	TGTGCCAGTAGTATAATCGAGGCTAGCGGGAGCTCCTACAATGAGCAGTTCTTC	CASSIIEASGSSYNEQFF
TRBJ2-2	NA	NA	TRBV7-9	TGTGCCAGCAGCCCCAGGGTGACCACCGGGGAGCTGTTTTTT	CASSPRVTTGELFF
TRBJ1-1	TRBD1	medium-sized	TRBV5-1	TGCGCCAGCAGCTCCGACAGGGTAGGGATGGACACTGAAGCTTTCTTT	CASSSDRVGMDTEAFF
TRBJ1-1	NA	NA	TRBV11-3	TGTGCCAGCACCTACATGGGGGACACTGAAGCTTTCTTT	CASTYMGDTEAFF
TRBJ1-2	TRBD1	medium-sized	TRBV19	TGTGCCAGTAGTATAGATAGGGGGCTTCGCTATGGCTACACCTTC	CASSIDRGLRYGYTF
TRBJ2-3	NA	once	TRBV10-3	TGTGCCATCAGTGTGGGCACCACAGATACGCAGTATTTT	CAISVGTTDTQYF
TRBJ2-7	TRBD1	NA	TRBV5-8	TGTGCCAGCAGCCTCGGGACAGCCATGTTCAGCTCCTACGAGCAGTACTTC	CASSLGTAMFSSYEQYF
TRBJ2-5	NA	NA	TRBV4-2	TGTGCCAGCAGTGCGGAGACCCAGTACTTC	CASSAETQYF
TRBJ2-5	TRBD1	NA	TRBV5-1	TGCGCCAGCAGCTCGATAAGACAGGGCGAAGAGACCCAGTACTTC	CASSSIRQGEETQYF
TRBJ1-1	NA	NA	TRBV9	TGTGCCAGCAGCCCTATGGACAGCGTCGCCGAAGCTTTCTTT	CASSPMDSVAEAFF
TRBJ2-1	NA	NA	TRBV30	TGTGCCTGGGCGAGTGGACTCAGCGAACAGTTCTTC	CAWASGLSEQFF
TRBJ1-1	NA	NA	TRBV28	TGTGCCAGCAGTTTATTGGGACATACTTCGAACACTGAAGCTTTCTTT	CASSLLGHTSNTEAFF
TRBJ1-4	NA	NA	TRBV28	TGTGCCAGCAGTCGGACAGTTGATGAAGAAAAACTGTTTTTT	CASSRTVDEEKLFF
TRBJ1-6	NA	medium-sized	TRBV28	TGTGCCAGCAGCTTGGACTTCAGCTCCTATAATTCACCCCTCCACTTT	CASSLDFSSYNSPLHF
TRBJ2-5	NA	NA	TRBV5-4	TGTGCCAGCAGCGGCATGGAAGAGACCCAGTACTTC	CASSGMEETQYF
TRBJ1-1	NA	NA	TRBV5-1	TGCGCCAGCAGCCCCAAAGGGACGGAGAACACTGAAGCTTTCTTT	CASSPKGTENTEAFF
TRBJ2-5	NA	once	TRBV27	TGTGCCAGCAGTTCCCCCGGGATGGGTGAGACCCAGTACTTC	CASSSPGMGETQYF
TRBJ2-2	NA	NA	TRBV10-3	TGTGCCATCAGTGAGGATGTAGACACCGGGGAGCTGTTTTTT	CAISEDVDTGELFF
TRBJ2-3	TRBD1	NA	TRBV15	TGTGCCACCAGCCGTCTTCCTAATTGGGACAGGCTCACAGATACGCAGTATTTT	CATSRLPNWDRLTDTQYF
TRBJ1-2	NA	few	TRBV19	TGTGCCAGTAGTAAGAGTGACAGGCTAACTAACTATGGCTACACCTTC	CASSKSDRLTNYGYTF
TRBJ1-1	NA	few	TRBV7-2	TGTGCCAGCAGCTTCCGGACACTGGGCACTGAAGCTTTCTTT	CASSFRTLGTEAFF
TRBJ2-5	NA	NA	TRBV19	TGTGCCAGTACTGACATGGCAATGACCCAGTACTTC	CASTDMAMTQYF
TRBJ2-1	NA	NA	TRBV7-9	TGTGCCAGCAGGCTAAGTGGCAATGAGCAGTTCTTC	CASRLSGNEQFF